This T cell receptor (beta chain) comes out of a study of shared clonotypes between healthy human individuals. On the study more broadly: Donors consisted of two women and a few men between 18 and 49.

Only in-frame clones appear in the TCRdb table, and some are missing; sequencing was by immunoSEQ multiplex PCR. Of a few million clones in the sample, approximately 95% were seen once. Details on this clone: Antigen specificity is unknown.

Each sample came from a Caucasian adult donor living in Nashville, Tennessee. V lost 4 bases and J lost 4; bases outside the gene matches: 17. The CDR3 sequence is 19 residues long. CDR1 and CDR2 (germline): SGDLS, YYNGEE. Findings and limits, study-wide: The study found roughly 5% of naive CD4 clonotypes shared across a few donors. A generally larger estimated richness was seen in naive subsets than in memory subsets.

The TCR originated in a man aged 18 to 29 in good health. Some clones in this sample may be carry-over from other donors' samples. Sequenced input: naive CD4+ T cells from PBMCs. Described subset: CD45RA+ positively selected. This chain uses TRBV9 with TRBJ2-3; 11 nucleotides match TRBD2. The CDR3 loop is CASSPRLRQLAGEADTQYF. CDR3 in DNA: TGTGCCAGCAGCCCCCGCCTAAGGCAACTAGCGGGAGAGGCAGATACGCAGTATTTT.